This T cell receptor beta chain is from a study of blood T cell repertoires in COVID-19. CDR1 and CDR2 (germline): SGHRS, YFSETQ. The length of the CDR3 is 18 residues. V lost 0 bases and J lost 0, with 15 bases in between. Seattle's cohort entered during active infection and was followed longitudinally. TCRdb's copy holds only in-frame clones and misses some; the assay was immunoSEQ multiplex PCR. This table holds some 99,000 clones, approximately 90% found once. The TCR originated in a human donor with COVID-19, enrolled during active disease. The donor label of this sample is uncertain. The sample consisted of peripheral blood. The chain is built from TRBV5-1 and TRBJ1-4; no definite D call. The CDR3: CASSLDPGRFATNEKLFF. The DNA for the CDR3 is TGCGCCAGCAGCTTGGATCCAGGCAGGTTTGCAACTAATGAAAAACTGTTTTTT.